These T cell receptor beta chains were read from a single sample in a study of cytomegalovirus exposure and HLA in healthy donors. This table comes from immunoSEQ multiplex PCR, and its TCRdb copy is limited to in-frame clones, with some not included. The repertoire includes fewer than 350,000 clones, 88% of them detected once, and approximately 0.95% sits in the top ten. The sequenced sample consisted of PBMCs. The receptor set was obtained from a woman between 18 and 29 years old in good health and CMV-seronegative. The CDR3 runs from the conserved cysteine through the conserved F or W. D genes are given only for firm matches. Some rows have no size entry. The others give once, few or many, or a class for an expanded clone.

clone size	D gene	V gene	J gene	CDR3 protein	CDR3 DNA
.	.	TRBV5-1	TRBJ1-5	CASSSDGGDQPQHF	TGCGCCAGCAGCTCGGACGGAGGCGATCAGCCCCAGCATTTT
.	TRBD1	TRBV6-1	TRBJ2-1	CASSERQGARNEQFF	TGTGCCAGCAGTGAAAGACAGGGGGCGAGGAATGAGCAGTTCTTC
.	.	TRBV13	TRBJ2-3	CASSPLGDTQYF	TGTGCCAGCAGCCCCCTCGGGGATACGCAGTATTTT
.	TRBD1	TRBV6-5	TRBJ2-7	CASRIRTGSEEQYF	TGTGCCAGCAGGATACGGACAGGGTCGGAGGAGCAGTACTTC
.	.	TRBV7-3	TRBJ1-1	CASSLRENTEAFF	TGTGCCAGCAGCTTACGGGAGAACACTGAAGCTTTCTTT
.	TRBD1	TRBV25-1	TRBJ2-7	CASSDPGGVSSYEQYF	TGTGCCAGCAGTGATCCAGGGGGAGTTAGCTCCTACGAGCAGTACTTC
.	.	TRBV11-2	TRBJ2-2	CASSFYTQNTGELFF	TGTGCCAGCAGCTTTTACACACAGAACACCGGGGAGCTGTTTTTT
.	TRBD1	TRBV27	TRBJ1-1	CASSRRAGTDVTEAFF	TGTGCCAGCAGTCGACGGGCCGGGACAGACGTCACTGAAGCTTTCTTT
.	TRBD1	TRBV5-1	TRBJ2-3	CASSFGRGPQGDTQYF	TGCGCCAGCAGCTTCGGCAGGGGGCCGCAAGGAGATACGCAGTATTTT
.	.	TRBV5-6	TRBJ1-5	CASSSGTPNQPQHF	TGTGCCAGCAGCTCCGGGACACCAAATCAGCCCCAGCATTTT
.	.	TRBV19	TRBJ2-3	CASSPAVHASTDTQYF	TGTGCCAGTAGTCCCGCGGTGCATGCTAGCACAGATACGCAGTATTTT
once	TRBD2	TRBV4-2	TRBJ2-5	CASSQDPRLSGRLGETQYF	TGTGCCAGCAGCCAAGATCCCCGCCTTAGCGGGAGGTTAGGAGAGACCCAGTACTTC
.	.	TRBV28	TRBJ1-5	CASSPYTGFSNQPQHF	TGTGCCAGCAGTCCCTATACAGGCTTTAGCAATCAGCCCCAGCATTTT
.	TRBD1	TRBV25-1	TRBJ2-1	CASSGTGDNEQFF	TGTGCCAGCAGTGGGACAGGGGACAATGAGCAGTTCTTC
.	.	TRBV27	TRBJ2-3	CASSLTPKGTDTQYF	TGTGCCAGCAGTTTGACTCCTAAGGGCACAGATACGCAGTATTTT
.	.	TRBV5-4	TRBJ2-7	CASSHLASGEQYF	TGTGCCAGCAGCCATCTAGCGAGTGGGGAGCAGTACTTC
.	.	TRBV10-3	TRBJ2-7	CAISGRDPSYEQYF	TGTGCCATCAGTGGGCGGGACCCCTCCTACGAGCAGTACTTC
.	.	TRBV11-2	TRBJ2-3	CASSREGVGTDTQYF	TGTGCCAGCAGTCGAGAGGGAGTGGGAACAGATACGCAGTATTTT
.	.	TRBV5-1	TRBJ2-7	CASSHPGTSVGEQYF	TGCGCCAGCAGCCATCCCGGGACATCGGTGGGTGAGCAGTACTTC